This TCR beta chain was recorded in a study of shared clonotypes between healthy human individuals (dated by TCRdb to about 2020). Notes on the research overall: A couple of women and a few men aged 18 to 49 years were included in the cohort. For each donor, three plates each were used for CD4 naive and CD4 memory, two plates were used for CD8 naive, and one plate was used for CD8 memory. To estimate repertoire size and how much clonotype sharing occurs between individuals, the study deeply sequenced the blood TCR repertoires of about five healthy adults. Different laboratories and diverse techniques were used to prepare libraries and sequence TCR repertoires, to increase sequencing depth and limit assay-specific biases. Per donor, leukapheresis produced somewhere between about 0.8 and 9 billion PBMCs. Points the paper makes about the study in general: Clonotypes shared by all four sorted-subset donors showed higher generation probabilities than non-shared clonotypes. Sharing across a few donors was observed for 5% to 6.5% of naive CD4, less than 4% of naive CD8, over 2% of memory CD4, and less than 0.45% of memory CD8 clonotypes. Because the study included a small number of donors, the genetic and exposure-history diversity represented was limited. Sampling was restricted to blood, and TCR repertoires in tissues likely differ from the TCR repertoires found in blood. Incomplete sequencing was indicated by rarefaction of sorted-subset datasets, despite the large sequencing depth. Based on pairwise subsampling, the degree of clonotype sharing among donors was expected to be affected by sequencing depth. Naive subsets generally had larger estimated clonotype richness than memory subsets did.

Concerning this clone itself: Its antigen is unknown. The record has no base qualities; no much larger clone is one base away.

CD8 naive samples were obtained by positive selection for CCR7 among CD45RO-negative cells, yielding a CD45RA+CCR7+ population from which TemRA cells were excluded. The donors were healthy, HIV-negative adults with no recently reported acute infections or vaccinations. Only Caucasian adults living in Nashville, Tennessee, USA were represented among the donors. Blood was collected by leukapheresis, and PBMCs were isolated by Ficoll-Histopaque density gradient centrifugation and then cryopreserved in liquid nitrogen vapor phase. Purity and quantity of every magnetically sorted T cell population were checked by analytical flow cytometry. Genomic DNA was isolated from every sorted fraction and measured by UV absorbance on a Nanodrop 2000c. Using the deep immunoSEQ assay, TCR CDR3 regions were amplified from genomic DNA by multiplex PCR. Extracted genomic DNA from each cell subset was spread evenly across all wells of several immunoSEQ 96-well plates, with each plate serving as a replicate. For sorted subsets, each replicate PCR was loaded with 150 to 250 ng genomic DNA, equivalent to roughly 30,000 T cell genomes. Purified libraries were measured with a Qubit 3.0 fluorometer, size-checked on a Bioanalyzer 2100, and measured again with the KAPA Library Quantification kit. A separate single-read 150-cycle Illumina NextSeq 550 flow cell was used to sequence each immunoSEQ 96-well plate. Regarding the original processing steps: The immunoSEQ output contained only junctional sequences without quality scores, so filtering could not match that applied to full-length reads. To assign V/J genes and CDR3, sequences were annotated against IMGT germline references using PyIR, a Python wrapper for IgBLAST v1.9. Reads were filtered out if the reads had weak V/J assignments (E-value above 1e-6), no CDR3, stop codons, out-of-frame junctions, or ambiguous translated residues. V3J clonotypes were defined by identical inferred V gene, J gene, and CDR3 amino acid sequence. Percentage overlap between repertoires was computed as shared unique clonotypes divided by the size of the smaller repertoire. Richness of each repertoire was evaluated using RTK rarefaction, the Chao1 estimator, and Recon v2.1 estimates of unobserved clonotypes. For all TCRbeta clonotypes obtained by the gDNA method from a few donors, generation probabilities were computed with OLGA. TCRdb re-hosts the immuneACCESS table, in-frame sequences only. Its copies lack some clones; in the studies checked, an unresolved V gene accounts for under half of them, and the cause for the rest is not known. V and J calls and clone size follow that table, whereas D and trimming were derived from the DNA. This sample holds 630,000 or so clones; roughly 98% were observed only once. 0.3% of the sample comes from the top ten.

The sequenced sample was naive CD8+ T cells sorted from blood. In the paper's terms, the cell subset or site label means: CD45RA+CCR7+. This clonotype originated in a man aged 25 to 40 in good health.

In nucleotides, the sequence is TGCAGCGTTTGGATGAACACTGAAGCTTTCTTT. This encodes CSVWMNTEAFF. The chain uses TRBV29-1 and TRBJ1-1, with no D gene named confidently. Sequences SQVTM (CDR1) and ANQGSEA (CDR2) are obtained from the germline V gene. The CDR3 holds 11 amino acids from the cysteine to the phenylalanine. The DNA shown is the 33-base CDR3, in frame from base 1. Trimming takes 5 bases from V and 0 bases from J, and the germline ends sit 4 bases apart. This CDR3, with the reference TRBV29-1 and TRBJ1-1 proteins standing in past its ends, gives the full variable domain SAVISQKPSRDICQRGTSLTIQCQVDSQVTMMFWYRQQPGQSLTLIATANQGSEATYESGFVIDKFPISRPNLTFSTLTVSNMSPEDSSIYLCSVWMNTEAFFGQGTRLTVV.